These 6 T cell receptor beta chains were all obtained from the same sample, sequenced in a study of CD8 T cells in Susac syndrome. RNA totalling roughly 0.5 to 1 ug underwent reverse transcription with random hexamers. MiXCR was run by TCRdb on the immunoSEQ multiplex PCR reads, yielding one entry per CDR3 protein. Among about 22,000 distinct CDR3 sequences listed, 85% to 95% were seen once. The material sequenced was CD8+ T cells from PBMCs. The receptor set was obtained from a human donor in good health.

A single count supports this clonotype. The rearrangement joins TRBV20-1 to TRBJ1-2, with a tentative D call TRBD1 (5 bases). This CDR3 contains 16 residues. The V gene lost 1 base and the J gene lost 2 bases, with 17 bases spanning the gap. Germline V CDR1 and CDR2: DFQATT, SNEGSKA (reference sequence). The CDR3 loop reads CSARALPGRRNYGYTF. CDR3 DNA sequence: TGCAGTGCTAGAGCTCTACCGGGACGGAGGAACTATGGCTACACCTTC.

J is TRBJ1-1 and V is TRBV27, with D unresolved. The CDR3 spans 13 residues. Trimming stripped 10 bases from V and 4 bases from J, with 16 bases between. Germline assignment: CDR1 MNHEY and CDR2 SMNVEV (reference sequence). The CDR3 is CATGSGFFTEAFF. Here the CDR3 DNA reads TGTGCCACCGGGTCCGGTTTCTTCACTGAAGCTTTCTTT.

The chain uses TRBV10-3 and TRBJ1-5, with TRBD1 identical over 7 bases. This CDR3 spans 14 amino acids. V was pared by 4 bases and J by 3 bases, with 3 bases of the junction left unmatched. The germline CDR1 and CDR2 sequences are ENHRY and SYGVKD. CDR3: CAISGTGNNQPQHF. Here the CDR3 DNA reads TGTGCCATCAGTGGGACAGGTAACAATCAGCCCCAGCATTTT.

This chain connects TRBV5-1 to TRBJ1-1; D is perhaps TRBD1 (6 bases). This CDR3 is built from 15 residues. V was clipped by 1 base and J by 5 bases, with 15 bases between them. In germline, CDR1 is SGHRS, CDR2 YFSETQ. This chain's CDR3 is CASSLNEGGWTEAFF. In nucleotides, the CDR3 is TGCGCCAGCAGCTTGAACGAGGGGGGCTGGACTGAAGCTTTCTTT.

The gene calls are TRBV4-3 and TRBJ1-2; D possibly corresponds to TRBD1 (5 bases). From germline, CDR1 is LGHNA and CDR2 YSLEER. Trimming took 4 bases from V and 5 from J, leaving 17 bases between them. This CDR3 contains 15 residues. The CDR3 loop reads CASSPGTGTSYGYTF. The CDR3 nucleotides are TGCGCCAGCAGCCCCGGGACGGGGACTTCGTATGGCTACACCTTC.

About this clonotype itself: One junction end does not reproduce the germline sequence, and a read error may be involved. V gene TRBV29-1 combines with J gene TRBJ2-2, with D possibly being TRBD1 or TRBD2 (5 bases each). Germline V CDR1 and CDR2: SQVTM, ANQGSEA. The CDR3 loop spans 14 amino acids. This CDR3 reads CSVEGPGRTGELFF. CDR3 DNA sequence: TGCAGCGTCGAAGGGCCGGGACGGACCGGGGAGCTGTTTTTT.